This TCR beta chain was captured by sequencing in a study of blood T cell repertoires in COVID-19. At the level of the study: Specimens from acute and convalescent COVID-19 originated in the United States, Italy and Spain. In each case, the material was cDNA or gDNA derived from T cells, B-cell-depleted T cells, or PBMCs.

V shed 0 bases and J 3 bases; nucleotides not matched to a gene: 4. The CDR3 has 16 residues. The germline CDR1 and CDR2 sequences are SGDLS and YYNGEE. Per the original methods: Reference gene primers were amplified, and this amplification served to estimate nucleated cell counts. Sequencing was performed with immunoSEQ multiplex PCR; in TCRdb, only in-frame clones are kept and a portion is missing. The V and J calls and clone size come from that table; D and trimming were worked out from the DNA. This repertoire shows 200,000 to 250,000 clones, 80% to 90% found once; its top ten account for 18%. Only one count was recorded for this clone.

Sequenced: peripheral blood. The receptor's source is a woman of 80 years or more with active or convalescent COVID-19. The chain joins TRBV9 to TRBJ2-3, with 10 bases lining up with TRBD1. CDR3 amino acids: CASSVEGQGRTDTQYF. CDR3 in DNA: TGTGCCAGCAGCGTAGAGGGACAGGGGAGAACAGATACGCAGTATTTT.